The rows below give T cell receptor beta chains drawn from one sample of a study of blood T cell repertoires in COVID-19. The data were produced by immunoSEQ multiplex PCR, yet TCRdb's version contains in-frame clones alone and is incomplete. The sample records 65,000 to 80,000 clones, roughly nine tenths being singletons. Sequencing input: peripheral blood. The source is a human donor in a cohort sampled during active COVID-19. Each CDR3 is given with its conserved first and last residue. Fields, in order: clone size, V gene, D gene, J gene, CDR3 protein, CDR3 DNA. A D gene is named only where the DNA matches it firmly. A row's size may be missing; if present it is once, few, many or a size class.

NA	TRBV28	NA	TRBJ2-7	CASSRGGDRAQYF	TGTGCCAGCAGCCGGGGGGGAGACAGGGCGCAGTACTTC
NA	TRBV6-6	TRBD2	TRBJ2-2	CASSLIAGLRGTGELFF	TGTGCCAGCAGTCTCATAGCGGGACTACGAGGGACCGGGGAGCTGTTTTTT
NA	TRBV9	NA	TRBJ1-5	CASSVTGGAGQPQHF	TGTGCCAGCAGCGTAACGGGGGGCGCAGGTCAGCCCCAGCATTTT
NA	TRBV19	TRBD1	TRBJ1-3	CASSIAGTGTGNTIYF	TGTGCCAGTAGTATCGCCGGGACAGGTACTGGAAACACCATATATTTT
NA	TRBV18	TRBD1	TRBJ1-1	CASSIGQVSMNTEAFF	TGTGCCAGCTCGATCGGACAGGTGTCTATGAACACTGAAGCTTTCTTT
NA	TRBV27	NA	TRBJ2-3	CASSFYGGTDTQYF	TGTGCCAGCAGTTTTTACGGAGGCACAGATACGCAGTATTTT
NA	TRBV24-1	NA	TRBJ2-3	CATSDTTRTDTQYF	TGTGCCACCAGTGACACTACCCGCACAGATACGCAGTATTTT
once	TRBV6-4	NA	TRBJ1-1	CASSPAPGNTEAFF	TGTGCCAGCAGCCCAGCGCCGGGGAACACTGAAGCTTTCTTT
NA	TRBV13	TRBD1	TRBJ2-3	CASSPGQTLTDTQYF	TGTGCCAGCAGCCCGGGACAGACACTCACAGATACGCAGTATTTT
medium-sized	TRBV7-3	NA	TRBJ2-2	CASTLSPGNNGELFF	TGTGCCAGCACCTTAAGCCCAGGGAACAACGGGGAGCTGTTTTTT
NA	TRBV5-1	NA	TRBJ1-2	CASSSGAGIIGYTF	TGCGCCAGCAGCTCCGGAGCAGGGATTATAGGCTACACCTTC
NA	TRBV5-1	TRBD1	TRBJ2-2	CASSWTGATFPGELFF	TGCGCCAGCAGCTGGACAGGCGCTACCTTCCCCGGGGAGCTGTTTTTT
NA	TRBV10-2	TRBD1	TRBJ1-1	CASSRTGNTEAFF	TGCGCCAGCAGCCGGACAGGGAACACTGAAGCTTTCTTT
NA	TRBV11-2	NA	TRBJ1-1	CASSQGGGTEAFF	TGTGCCAGCAGCCAAGGGGGGGGAACTGAAGCTTTCTTT
NA	TRBV5-5	TRBD1	TRBJ1-3	CASSWEYGTGGGNTIYF	TGTGCCAGCAGCTGGGAATACGGGACAGGCGGTGGAAACACCATATATTTT
few	TRBV19	TRBD2	TRBJ2-2	CASSTGLAGAGGELFF	TGTGCCAGTAGTACCGGACTAGCGGGAGCGGGCGGGGAGCTGTTTTTT
NA	TRBV19	NA	TRBJ1-5	CASSSRSNQPQHF	TGTGCCAGTAGTAGTCGGAGCAATCAGCCCCAGCATTTT
NA	TRBV5-1	NA	TRBJ2-7	CASSSGTQSSYEQYF	TGCGCCAGCAGCTCCGGGACTCAGAGCTCCTACGAGCAGTACTTC
NA	TRBV30	NA	TRBJ2-7	CAWSLERDLKQYF	TGTGCCTGGAGTCTGGAGAGAGATCTGAAGCAGTACTTC
NA	TRBV10-3	NA	TRBJ2-7	CAISGQKYEQYF	TGTGCCATCAGTGGACAGAAATACGAGCAGTACTTC
NA	TRBV9	TRBD2	TRBJ2-3	CASSALSGSTDTQYF	TGTGCCAGCAGCGCCTTGAGCGGGAGTACAGATACGCAGTATTTT
NA	TRBV9	TRBD1	TRBJ2-3	CASSVGTGGPQWAQYF	TGTGCCAGCAGCGTAGGGACAGGGGGGCCCCAATGGGCGCAGTATTTT
NA	TRBV2	NA	TRBJ1-3	CASSEAPTGTGNTIYF	TGTGCCAGCAGTGAAGCACCCACAGGGACTGGAAACACCATATATTTT
NA	TRBV5-6	TRBD1	TRBJ1-6	CASSWGTGATYNSPLHF	TGTGCCAGCAGCTGGGGGACAGGGGCAACTTATAATTCACCCCTCCACTTT
NA	TRBV6-6	NA	TRBJ2-7	CASRGASNEQYF	TGTGCCAGCAGGGGGGCTAGCAACGAGCAGTACTTC
few	TRBV15	NA	TRBJ2-1	CATSRGWEGGNEQFF	TGTGCCACCAGCAGAGGTTGGGAGGGGGGCAATGAGCAGTTCTTC
NA	TRBV6-2/TRBV6-3	TRBD2	TRBJ2-1	CATSLAELNNEQFF	TGTGCCACCAGTCTAGCGGAGTTGAACAATGAGCAGTTCTTC
NA	TRBV7-2	NA	TRBJ2-5	CASSLEERQETQYF	TGTGCCAGCAGCTTAGAGGAGCGGCAAGAGACCCAGTACTTC
NA	TRBV5-1	TRBD1	TRBJ2-7	CASSLGQGSEQYF	TGCGCCAGCAGCTTGGGACAGGGTAGCGAGCAGTACTTC
NA	TRBV7-2	TRBD1	TRBJ2-7	CASSRPGQGYHEQYF	TGTGCCAGCAGCCGTCCGGGACAGGGTTATCACGAGCAGTACTTC
NA	TRBV18	NA	TRBJ2-3	CASSMGDADTQYF	TGTGCCAGCTCTATGGGAGATGCAGATACGCAGTATTTT
medium-sized	TRBV19	NA	TRBJ2-7	CASSIGASYEQYF	TGTGCCAGTAGTATAGGGGCGTCCTACGAGCAGTACTTC
NA	TRBV5-6	NA	TRBJ2-3	CASSLAPAGTDTQYF	TGTGCCAGCAGCTTGGCCCCGGCGGGTACAGATACGCAGTATTTT
NA	TRBV28	TRBD2	TRBJ2-5	CASSRTSGRAETQYF	TGTGCCAGCAGTCGGACTAGCGGGAGGGCGGAGACCCAGTACTTC
NA	TRBV14	TRBD2	TRBJ2-1	CASSRLGLANNEQFF	TGTGCCAGCAGCCGCCTTGGACTAGCGAACAATGAGCAGTTCTTC
NA	TRBV5-4	NA	TRBJ2-1	CASSLGGEVHNEQFF	TGTGCCAGCAGCTTGGGAGGAGAGGTCCACAATGAGCAGTTCTTC
NA	TRBV6-2/TRBV6-3	NA	TRBJ2-7	CASSYEWHEQYF	TGTGCCAGCAGTTACGAATGGCACGAGCAGTACTTC
NA	TRBV28	TRBD1	TRBJ1-2	CASSTGTGSMGYTF	TGTGCCAGCAGTACCGGGACAGGGAGTATGGGCTACACCTTC
NA	TRBV5-5	TRBD1	TRBJ2-1	CASSPPGTGLDEQFF	TGTGCCAGCAGTCCCCCCGGGACAGGGCTGGATGAGCAGTTCTTC
few	TRBV7-3	NA	TRBJ2-2	CASSGGGRGPGELFF	TGTGCCAGCAGTGGGGGCGGGAGAGGCCCCGGGGAGCTGTTTTTT
NA	TRBV19	NA	TRBJ2-3	CASSMSGTDTQYF	TGTGCCAGTAGTATGAGTGGTACAGATACGCAGTATTTT
NA	TRBV7-3	TRBD2	TRBJ2-2	CASSLLGTSGRPGELFF	TGTGCCAGCAGCTTGCTTGGGACTAGCGGGAGGCCCGGGGAGCTGTTTTTT
NA	TRBV11-2	NA	TRBJ1-1	CASSIPGHQNTEAFF	TGTGCCAGCAGCATACCGGGACACCAGAACACTGAAGCTTTCTTT
NA	TRBV24-1	TRBD2	TRBJ2-1	CATSDPSSGRRSYNEQFF	TGTGCCACCAGTGATCCTTCCAGCGGGAGGCGCTCCTACAATGAGCAGTTCTTC
once	TRBV2	NA	TRBJ2-1	CASSELASRAEQFF	TGTGCCAGCAGTGAATTGGCTAGCCGGGCGGAGCAGTTCTTC
once	TRBV2	NA	TRBJ2-2	CASSGYPDTGELFF	TGTGCCAGCAGTGGCTATCCTGACACCGGGGAGCTGTTTTTT
NA	TRBV7-8	NA	TRBJ2-1	CASSLVEGGNNEQFF	TGTGCCAGCAGCTTAGTGGAGGGTGGAAACAATGAGCAGTTCTTC
NA	TRBV29-1	NA	TRBJ2-1	CSVEPSGDEQFF	TGCAGCGTTGAACCTAGTGGCGATGAGCAGTTCTTC
NA	TRBV9	TRBD2	TRBJ2-3	CASSAGASGSTDTQYF	TGTGCCAGCAGCGCTGGGGCTAGCGGGAGCACAGATACGCAGTATTTT
NA	TRBV28	TRBD2	TRBJ2-3	CASSSPSGRDTDTQYF	TGTGCCAGCAGTTCCCCTAGCGGGAGAGACACAGATACGCAGTATTTT